What follows describes a single TCR beta chain. The assay was immunoSEQ multiplex PCR, and TCRdb's table has in-frame clones only and misses some. The sample lists about 97,000 clones, roughly 80% occurring once. This entry belongs to a study of blood T cell repertoires in COVID-19. The CDR3 sequence is 14 residues long. Germline CDR1 reads SGHAT; CDR2 reads FQDESV (reference sequence). J was trimmed by 3 bases and V by 6 bases; bases with no gene match: 8. The chain has TRBV11-1 and TRBJ2-7; 7 nucleotides line up with TRBD1. The sample consisted of peripheral blood. This receptor was identified in a man in his 60s with acute or convalescent COVID-19. The CDR3 loop is CASSSKNRGYEQYF. The CDR3 DNA sequence: TGTGCCAGCAGTAGTAAGAACAGGGGCTACGAGCAGTACTTC.